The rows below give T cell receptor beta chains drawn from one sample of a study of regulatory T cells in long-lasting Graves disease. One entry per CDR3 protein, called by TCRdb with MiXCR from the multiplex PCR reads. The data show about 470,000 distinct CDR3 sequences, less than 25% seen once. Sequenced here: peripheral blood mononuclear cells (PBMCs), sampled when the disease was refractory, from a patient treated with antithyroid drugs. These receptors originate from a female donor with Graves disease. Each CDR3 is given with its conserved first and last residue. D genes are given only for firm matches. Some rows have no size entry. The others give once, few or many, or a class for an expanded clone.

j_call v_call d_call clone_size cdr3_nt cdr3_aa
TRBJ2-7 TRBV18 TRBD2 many TGTGCCAGCCAGCGGGAGGAGAACGAGCAGTACTTC CASQREENEQYF
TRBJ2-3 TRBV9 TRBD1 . TGTGCCAGCAGCGGGGGACAGAGCACAGATACGCAGTATTTT CASSGGQSTDTQYF
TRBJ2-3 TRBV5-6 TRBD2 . TGTGCCAGCAGCTTGGACGTTGGGGGGGGCACAGATACGCAGTATTTT CASSLDVGGGTDTQYF
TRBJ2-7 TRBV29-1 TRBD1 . TGCAGCGTAAAACAGGGGGCAGCCGAGCAGTACTTC CSVKQGAAEQYF
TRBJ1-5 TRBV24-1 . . TGTGCCACCAGTGATTCCTCAGCTGACATTTATCAGCCCCAGCATTTT CATSDSSADIYQPQHF
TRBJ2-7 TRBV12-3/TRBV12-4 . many TGTGCCAGCAGTTTAGAGCTGGGTGACGACGAGCAGTACTTC CASSLELGDDEQYF
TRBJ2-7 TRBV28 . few TGTGCCAGCAGGAGCCGGGCGTCTGGGCAGTACTTC CASRSRASGQYF
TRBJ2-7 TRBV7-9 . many TGTGCCAGCAGCCCGACCGGGAGTGGTTCACCCTACGAGCAGTACTTC CASSPTGSGSPYEQYF
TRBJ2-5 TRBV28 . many TGTGCCAGCAGGTTCCTGTACCAAGAGACCCAGTACTTC CASRFLYQETQYF
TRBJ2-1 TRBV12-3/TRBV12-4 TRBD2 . TGTGCCAGCAGTTTCCCAGCGGGAGCCTACAATGAGCAGTTCTTC CASSFPAGAYNEQFF
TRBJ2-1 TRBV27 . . TGTGCCAGCAGTGAACACAGGCTCGGTGGGGATGAGCAGTTCTTC CASSEHRLGGDEQFF
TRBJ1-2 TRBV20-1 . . TGCAGTGCTAGAGATGGCAGATTGACGTATGGCTACACCTTC CSARDGRLTYGYTF
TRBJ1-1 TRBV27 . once TGTGCCAGCAGTTTATCGTCGGGCGGCCTTGAAGCTTCCTTT CASSLSSGGLEASF
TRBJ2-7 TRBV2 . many TGTGCCAGCAGTCGTCCCGTCCCCGTTAGCGGCTACGAGCAGTACTTC CASSRPVPVSGYEQYF
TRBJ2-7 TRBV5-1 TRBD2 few TGCGCCAGCAGCTTGGGGCTAGCGGCCCGCTACGAGCAGTACTTC CASSLGLAARYEQYF
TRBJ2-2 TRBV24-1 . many TGTGCCACCAGTGATGTACAGACCGGGGAGCTGTTTTTT CATSDVQTGELFF
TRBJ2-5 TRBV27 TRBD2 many TGTGCCACCGCCGGACTAGCGGGAGGCCCACAAGAGACCCAGTACTTC CATAGLAGGPQETQYF
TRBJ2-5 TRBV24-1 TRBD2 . TGTGCCACCAGTGATCCCGGGACTAGCGGGAGGGTCTGGGAGACCCAGTACTTC CATSDPGTSGRVWETQYF
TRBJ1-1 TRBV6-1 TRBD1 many TGTGCCAGCACCCGGACAGGAGAAGCTTTCTTT CASTRTGEAFF
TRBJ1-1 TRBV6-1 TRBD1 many TGTGCCAGCAGTACCCGGGACAGGGAGAATGAAGCTTTCTTT CASSTRDRENEAFF
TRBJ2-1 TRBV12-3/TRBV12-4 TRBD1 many TGTGCCAGCAGGTCCTCCGTACGGGACAGGTATAATGAGCAGTTCTTC CASRSSVRDRYNEQFF
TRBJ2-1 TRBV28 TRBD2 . TGTGCCAGCAGTCGGGCCGGGGGGAGGGGGTTCTTC CASSRAGGRGFF
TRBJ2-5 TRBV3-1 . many TGTGCCAGCAGCCGCCGGGAGACAGGTTTGCAAGAGACCCAGTACTTC CASSRRETGLQETQYF
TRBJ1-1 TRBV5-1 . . TGCGCCAGCAGCCTAGGGGCCCTTGGTAGTGAAGCTTTCTTT CASSLGALGSEAFF
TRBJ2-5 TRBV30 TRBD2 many TGTGCCTGGGGGACTAGCGGTATCTGGACCCAGTACTTC CAWGTSGIWTQYF